Presented here are 17 T cell receptor beta chains from one specimen sequenced in a study of cytomegalovirus exposure and HLA in healthy donors. It was with 60 Vbeta and 13 Jbeta primers that the PCR ran. The assay was immunoSEQ multiplex PCR, and TCRdb's table has in-frame clones only and misses some. The data show 170,000 or so clones, with over 80% seen just once and 1.6% held by the top ten. Sequences were obtained from PBMCs. All receptors derive from a man aged 45 to 65 in good health and CMV-seronegative.

This chain joins TRBV5-1 and TRBJ2-2; 10 nucleotides line up with TRBD2. Losses at the gene ends were 0 bases for V and 5 bases for J; bases not matched to a gene: 10. CDR1 and CDR2 (germline): SGHRS, YFSETQ. CDR3 size: 18 residues. In DNA form, the CDR3 reads TGCGCCAGCAGCTTGGAGGGAATAGCGGGAGGCTTTACCGGGGAGCTGTTTTTT. Protein product: CASSLEGIAGGFTGELFF.

V and J are TRBV6-6 and TRBJ2-7; D gene unclear. The CDR3 is made up of 14 amino acids. Germline loops: CDR1 MNHNY, CDR2 SVGAGI (reference sequence). The germline V and J ends were trimmed by 7 bases and 2 bases, with 15 bases remaining between them. CDR3 loop: CASIGELLTYEQYF. The CDR3 region has the DNA TGTGCCAGCATTGGTGAACTACTTACCTACGAGCAGTACTTC.

The gene calls are TRBV29-1 and TRBJ2-7, with TRBD2 as a possible D gene (5 bases). Trimming shortened V by 4 bases and J by 0 bases, and 10 bases separated the two germline ends. This CDR3 contains 13 residues. The germline CDR1 and CDR2 sequences are SQVTM and ANQGSEA. The CDR3 loop is CSVVDGLSYEQYF. The CDR3 DNA reads as TGCAGCGTTGTGGACGGACTCTCCTACGAGCAGTACTTC.

The chain carries TRBV30 and TRBJ2-3; maybe TRBD2 (5 bases). CDR3 length: 13 residues. Germline CDR1 GTSNPN, CDR2 SVGIG (reference sequence). Trimming removed 0 bases at V and 6 bases at J, with 10 bases between. The CDR3 DNA follows: TGTGCCTGGAGTGTGCTAGGCGGGGATACGCAGTATTTT. It specifies CAWSVLGGDTQYF.

The chain has TRBV29-1 and TRBJ1-2; a possible D gene is TRBD1 (5 bases). The CDR3 runs to 12 residues. Trimming removed 0 bases at V and 4 bases at J, with 6 bases between. The germline gives CDR1 SQVTM, CDR2 ANQGSEA. The CDR3 loop reads CSVEEDSYGYTF. CDR3 in DNA: TGCAGCGTTGAAGAAGACAGCTATGGCTACACCTTC. Full variable domain (remainder filled in from reference TRBV29-1 and TRBJ1-2): SAVISQKPSRDICQRGTSLTIQCQVDSQVTMMFWYRQQPGQSLTLIATANQGSEATYESGFVIDKFPISRPNLTFSTLTVSNMSPEDSSIYLCSVEEDSYGYTFGSGTRLTVV.

This rearrangement joins TRBV5-1 to TRBJ2-4; TRBD1 agrees at 9 bases. This CDR3 is built from 16 residues. CDR1 SGHRS and CDR2 YFSETQ come from the germline V gene. The ends lost 4 bases at V and 2 bases at J; junction bases unmatched: 7. The CDR3 here is CASSPPDRGSKNIQYF. The DNA of the CDR3 is TGCGCCAGCAGCCCCCCCGACAGGGGGTCCAAAAACATTCAGTACTTC.

The genes are TRBV7-9 and TRBJ1-2; D is uncertain. With 5 bases removed from V and 6 bases from J, the gap between germline ends came to 13 bases. This CDR3 has 13 residues. Germline V gene data show CDR1 as SEHNR and CDR2 as FQNEAQ (reference sequence). The CDR3 protein is CASSLHWLDGYTF. As DNA, the CDR3 is TGTGCCAGCAGCCTCCATTGGCTGGATGGCTACACCTTC.

This chain joins TRBV5-1 and TRBJ2-7; D is undetermined. Germline V lookup: CDR1 SGHRS, CDR2 YFSETQ. Trimming pared 4 bases from V and 2 bases from J, leaving 10 bases between. The CDR3 contains 13 residues. CDR3 region: CASSDLTAYEQYF. The CDR3 coding sequence is TGCGCCAGCAGCGACTTAACGGCCTACGAGCAGTACTTC.

The rearrangement joins TRBV27 to TRBJ2-7; no clear D. Germline V gene data show CDR1 as MNHEY and CDR2 as SMNVEV (reference sequence). V gave up 3 bases and J gave up 6 bases, with 18 bases separating them. The CDR3 extends over 15 amino acids. For the CDR3, the DNA is TGTGCCAGCAGTTTCTTTCCGAGGCGGCGCACCGAGCAGTACTTC. Residues: CASSFFPRRRTEQYF.

V usage is TRBV10-3 and J usage is TRBJ1-5; TRBD1 matches 11 bases. The V gene's germline CDR1 is ENHRY and CDR2 SYGVKD. The CDR3 is made up of 16 amino acids. Losses at the gene ends were 6 bases for V and 3 bases for J; bases not matched to a gene: 7. The CDR3 is CAIREGTGGPNQPQHF. The CDR3 DNA follows: TGTGCCATCAGGGAGGGGACAGGGGGTCCCAATCAGCCCCAGCATTTT.

Comments on this clone: The junction departs from the called germline gene at one end, perhaps through a read error. The chain couples TRBV7-9 to TRBJ2-7; 7 bases fit TRBD1. The CDR3 consists of 12 residues. Per germline, CDR1 SEHNR and CDR2 FQNEAQ (reference sequence). The CDR3 here is CSSSSTGKEQYF. The CDR3 nucleotides are TGTTCCAGCAGCTCGACAGGGAAGGAGCAGTACTTC.

This clone has a handful of counts. This chain links TRBV27 with TRBJ1-1; possibly TRBD1 for D (5 bases). V was pared by 0 bases and J by 2 bases, with 16 bases between. The V gene's germline CDR1 is MNHEY and CDR2 SMNVEV (reference sequence). This CDR3 is 17 amino acids long. This CDR3 reads CASSLSWVSQGNTEAFF. CDR3 bases: TGTGCCAGCAGTTTATCTTGGGTATCCCAGGGTAACACTGAAGCTTTCTTT.

This clone was observed a single time. The V call is TRBV6-1, the J call TRBJ2-5; D unclear. The germline V gene encodes CDR1 MNHNS and CDR2 SASEGT. V gave up 5 bases and J gave up 4 bases, with 11 bases separating them. The CDR3 has 13 residues. CDR3 in DNA: TGTGCCAGCAGTCCCCGGCCGGGAGAGACCCAGTACTTC. As protein: CASSPRPGETQYF.

As concerns this clone: At one boundary the junction diverges from the germline segment, which might be a read error. The chain links TRBV7-9 to TRBJ2-7; the D gene is possibly TRBD1 (6 bases). The CDR3 sequence is 15 residues long. Germline CDR1 reads SEHNR; CDR2 reads FQNEAQ (reference sequence). The CDR3 DNA sequence: TGTTCCAGCAGCTCATCTTTGCAGGGGACCTACGAGCAGTACTTC. This gives the protein CSSSSSLQGTYEQYF.

The CDR3 here is CASSASGSEYDGYTF. In nucleotides, the CDR3 is TGTGCCAGCTCAGCATCAGGGTCCGAATATGATGGCTACACCTTC. This chain joins TRBV18 and TRBJ1-2, with a tentative D call TRBD1 (5 bases). Germline V CDR1 and CDR2: KGHSH, LQKENI. The CDR3 is made up of 15 amino acids. V lost 5 bases to trimming and J lost 6 bases, with 19 bases between them. The complete variable domain, with remaining parts taken from reference TRBV18 and TRBJ1-2, reads NAGVMQNPRHLVRRRGQEARLRCSPMKGHSHVYWYRQLPEEGLKFMVYLQKENIIDESGMPKERFSAEFPKEGPSILRIQQVVRGDSAAYFCASSASGSEYDGYTFGSGTRLTVV.

The CDR3 DNA follows: TGTGCTAGTGGTTTTCTCGGGGGTAATGAGCAGTTCTTC. Translated, it gives CASGFLGGNEQFF. This chain uses TRBV12-5 with TRBJ2-1; TRBD2 might be the D (6 bases). CDR3 size: 13 residues. V shed 3 bases and J shed 7 bases, with 10 bases lying between them. The germline V gene has CDR1 LGHNT and CDR2 FRNRAP. The full variable domain, in which reference TRBV12-5 and TRBJ2-1 provide the parts outside the CDR3, is DARVTQTPRHKVTEMGQEVTMRCQPILGHNTVFWYRQTMMQGLELLAYFRNRAPLDDSGMPKDRFSAEMPDATLATLKIQPSEPRDSAVYFCASGFLGGNEQFFGPGTRLTVL.

The rearrangement joins TRBV9 to TRBJ2-3; 8 positions match TRBD1. The trim removed 3 bases at V and 2 bases at J, leaving 5 bases unmatched. Looked up from germline, CDR1 is SGDLS and CDR2 is YYNGEE. This CDR3 is 15 amino acids long. The CDR3 spells CASSAGQDYTDTQYF. The CDR3 coding sequence is TGTGCCAGCAGCGCGGGACAGGATTACACAGATACGCAGTATTTT. Full variable domain (missing parts from reference TRBV9 and TRBJ2-3): DSGVTQTPKHLITATGQRVTLRCSPRSGDLSVYWYQQSLDQGLQFLIQYYNGEERAKGNILERFSAQQFPDLHSELNLSSLELGDSALYFCASSAGQDYTDTQYFGPGTRLTVL.